What follows are 9 T cell receptor beta chains derived from one specimen sequenced in a study of cytotoxic CD8 clonotypes in ibrutinib-treated CLL. Data came from immunoSEQ multiplex PCR; TCRdb stores just in-frame clones and leaves some out. The sample holds more than 200,000 clones, about four fifths seen once. Sequencing used PBMCs, obtained after 12 months of ibrutinib treatment. Every receptor here comes from a human donor with chronic lymphocytic leukemia.

This sequence joins TRBV7-9 and TRBJ1-5; D is possibly TRBD1 (6 bases). The CDR3 consists of 12 residues. CDR1 and CDR2 from the germline V gene are SEHNR and FQNEAQ (reference sequence). V shed 5 bases and J shed 13 bases, with 15 bases lying between them. In DNA form, the CDR3 reads TGTGCCAGCAGCCGTGGGACAACGACTCAGCATTTT. It codes for CASSRGTTTQHF.

This chain links TRBV5-1 with TRBJ2-5, with D unclear. With 6 bases removed from V and 3 bases from J, the gap between germline ends came to 12 bases. From germline, CDR1 is SGHRS and CDR2 YFSETQ. The length of the CDR3 is 13 residues. The DNA of the CDR3 is TGCGCCAGCAAATCCACCGGTAAAGAGACCCAGTACTTC. Protein product: CASKSTGKETQYF.

This clone showed up many times. The chain couples TRBV19 to TRBJ1-2; D remains unclear. V was pared by 5 bases and J by 2 bases, with 24 bases between. The germline V gene encodes CDR1 LNHDA and CDR2 SQIVND (reference sequence). The CDR3 spans 18 residues. The CDR3 region is CASSSRFMTKDQNYGYTF. The CDR3 nucleotides are TGTGCCAGTAGTTCTCGATTTATGACAAAAGATCAGAACTATGGCTACACCTTC.

The chain couples TRBV10-3 to TRBJ1-2; TRBD1 aligns across 7 bases. The CDR3 is 13 amino acids. Germline CDR1 reads ENHRY; CDR2 reads SYGVKD. V shed 5 bases and J 4 bases; nucleotides not matched to a gene: 4. The CDR3 spells CAISTQGSYGYTF. For the CDR3, the DNA is TGTGCCATCAGTACACAGGGGAGCTATGGCTACACCTTC.

This clone was seen a few times. The rearrangement links TRBV4-1 to TRBJ1-1; D is ambiguous. In germline, CDR1 is MGHRA, CDR2 YSYEKL. This CDR3 contains 11 residues. V was clipped by 0 bases and J by 10 bases, with 6 bases between them. CDR3 in DNA: TGCGCCAGCAGCCAAGAGGATACAGCTTTCTTT. Its protein is CASSQEDTAFF.

The gene calls are TRBV29-1 and TRBJ1-3; TRBD1 matches 8 bases. The germline CDR1 and CDR2 sequences are SQVTM and ANQGSEA. The CDR3 extends over 12 amino acids. Unmatched junction bases numbered 2, after V lost 6 bases and J lost 4 bases. CDR3 loop: CSVGQEGNTIYF. The CDR3 region has the DNA TGCAGCGTGGGACAGGAGGGAAACACCATATATTTT.

V and J are TRBV11-2 and TRBJ1-1; D call uncertain. V gave up 6 bases and J gave up 0 bases, with 8 bases separating them. The CDR3 loop spans 13 amino acids. Germline CDR1 is SGHAT and CDR2 is FQNNGV. CDR3 sequence: CASRRLLNTEAFF. The DNA of the CDR3 is TGTGCCAGCAGGCGACTCCTGAACACTGAAGCTTTCTTT.

This sequence joins TRBV5-1 and TRBJ2-1, with 16 bases fitting TRBD2. There are 18 residues in the CDR3. Germline values: CDR1 SGHRS, CDR2 YFSETQ. V lost 3 bases, J lost 6 bases, and 9 bases stayed unmatched. The CDR3 DNA reads as TGCGCCAGCAGCTCGGGACTAGCGGGAGGGCCGCGGGGCAATGAGCAGTTCTTC. It is translated as CASSSGLAGGPRGNEQFF.

This chain uses TRBV11-3 with TRBJ2-3, with D uncertain. With 5 bases removed from V and 4 bases from J, the gap between germline ends came to 22 bases. The CDR3 contains 17 residues. CDR1 SGHNT and CDR2 YENEEA come from the germline V gene. CDR3 region: CASSTLIVRCHPDTQYF. The DNA of the CDR3 is TGTGCCAGCAGCACCCTGATAGTGCGCTGCCACCCAGATACGCAGTATTTT.